This T cell receptor (beta chain) came from a study of shared clonotypes between healthy human individuals (TCRdb year 2020). At the level of the whole study: A few men and two women, aged 18 to 49 years, made up the cohort. For each donor, CD4 naive and CD4 memory were each given three plates, CD8 naive was given two plates, and CD8 memory was given one plate. The study deeply sequenced blood TCR repertoires of about five healthy adults to estimate repertoire size and the extent of clonotype sharing between individuals. To increase sequencing depth and limit assay-specific biases, different laboratories used diverse techniques to prepare libraries and sequence TCR repertoires. Per donor, leukapheresis produced somewhere between about 0.85 and 8.9 billion PBMCs. The investigation overall reported the following: When a few donors were compared, the shared fraction of clonotypes was about 5.5% for naive CD4, more than 3% for naive CD8, roughly 2.5% for memory CD4, and approximately 0.4% for memory CD8. Higher generation probabilities were observed for clonotypes shared by all four sorted-subset donors than for non-shared clonotypes. Naive subsets generally had larger estimated clonotype richness than memory subsets. The genetic and exposure-history diversity represented was limited by the small number of donors. Incomplete sequencing was indicated by rarefaction of sorted-subset datasets, despite the large sequencing depth. Pairwise subsampling indicated that sequencing depth was expected to affect the degree of clonotype sharing among donors. Sampling was limited to blood, and TCR repertoires in tissue likely differ from TCR repertoires in blood.

Using the deep immunoSEQ assay, TCR CDR3 regions were amplified from genomic DNA by multiplex PCR. For each cell subset, the extracted genomic DNA was distributed evenly across all wells of several immunoSEQ 96-well plates, and each plate served as one replicate. For sorted subsets, roughly 200 ng of genomic DNA, equivalent to some 33,000 T cell genomes, went into each replicate PCR. The purified libraries were quantified using a Qubit 3.0 fluorometer, sized with a Bioanalyzer 2100, and then quantified again using the KAPA Library Quantification kit. Every immunoSEQ 96-well plate was sequenced on a dedicated single-read 150-cycle Illumina NextSeq 550 flow cell. The original pipeline was this. The immunoSEQ output contained only junctional sequences without quality scores, so filtering could not match that applied to full-length reads. Sequences were annotated with PyIR, a Python wrapper for IgBLAST v1.9, using IMGT germline references to assign V/J genes and CDR3. Any read was removed if the V/J assignment was weak (E-value above 1e-6), the CDR3 was missing, or the read contained stop codons, out-of-frame junctions, or ambiguous translated residues. V3J clonotypes were defined as sequences sharing the same inferred V gene, J gene, and CDR3 amino acid sequence. To compute the percentage overlap between repertoires, the number of shared unique clonotypes was divided by the size of the smaller repertoire. RTK rarefaction, the Chao1 estimator, and Recon v2.1 estimates of unobserved clonotypes were used to assess repertoire richness. For all TCRbeta clonotypes obtained by the gDNA method from four donors, generation probabilities were computed with OLGA. This immuneACCESS table, as held by TCRdb, lists in-frame sequences with V and J called but not all clones. Of the missing ones, under half trace to an unresolved V gene in checked studies; the others have no known cause. V, J and clone size reflect that table, while D and trimming were determined from the DNA. This sample lists approximately 600,000 clones; about 95% were detected once. The top ten clonotypes cover 0.11% of the sample.

For the CD8 naive samples, CD45RO-negative cells were positively selected for CCR7, yielding a CD45RA+CCR7+ population from which TemRA cells were excluded. Healthy HIV-negative adults with no recently reported acute infections or vaccinations were included as donors. Every donor was a Caucasian adult living in Nashville, Tennessee, USA. Blood was collected by leukapheresis, and PBMCs were isolated by Ficoll-Histopaque density gradient centrifugation and then cryopreserved in liquid nitrogen vapor phase. Analytical flow cytometry was used to check the purity and quantity of every magnetically sorted T cell population. Each sorted fraction had its genomic DNA isolated and then quantified by UV absorbance on a Nanodrop 2000c. Details on this clone: Its antigen specificity is not known. Within one base of it there is no much larger clone, and no base qualities were kept.

This clonotype was sampled from a woman in her 30s in good health. Material for sequencing was naive CD8+ T cells sorted from blood. The sample's cell subset or site label, decoded: CD45RA+CCR7+.

Read as DNA, the sequence is TGTGCCAGCAGCTTATACCCCGGGACAGGAAACAATGAGCAGTTCTTC. Its product reads: CASSLYPGTGNNEQFF. The chain was built from TRBV11-2 and TRBJ2-1, with TRBD1 matching 8 junction bases. Ends trimmed: V by 2 bases, J by 5 bases; bases unmatched to a gene: 8. The CDR3 contains 16 residues, cysteine and phenylalanine counted. Only CDR3 DNA is held: 48 bases, read in frame from base 1. The germline V gene supplies CDR1 SGHAT and CDR2 FQNNGV.